The entry below describes one TCR beta chain. Germline V lookup: CDR1 LGHNA, CDR2 YNFKEQ. CDR3 length: 15 residues. V lost 5 bases to trimming and J lost 0 bases; unmatched junction nucleotides: 4. This entry is derived from a study of blood T cell repertoires in COVID-19. About the study: There were acute and convalescent COVID-19 samples, and they came from the United States, Italy and Spain. Nucleic acid was either cDNA or gDNA, and it came from T cells, B-cell-depleted T cells, or PBMCs.

As originally analysed: How many nucleated cells were present was estimated from reference gene primer amplification. Only in-frame clones appear in the TCRdb table, and some are missing; sequencing was by immunoSEQ multiplex PCR. The V and J calls and clone size are taken from that table; D and trimming were inferred from the DNA. The profile shows some 250,000 clones, around 87% of them singletons. The chain combines TRBV4-2 with TRBJ1-1, with 9 bases aligning to TRBD1. Source material: peripheral blood. The sequence came from a woman aged 25 to 45 who had recovered from COVID-19. The CDR3 here is CASSEQGAVNTEAFF. CDR3 DNA: TGTGCCAGCAGCGAACAGGGGGCGGTGAACACTGAAGCTTTCTTT.